These T cell receptor beta chains were read from a single sample in a study of radiation and T cells in renal cell carcinoma. TCRdb keeps only in-frame clones here, not all; method: immunoSEQ multiplex PCR. Here the sample spans roughly 150,000 clones, approximately 90% being singletons. This sample comprised blood, obtained from a patient whose treatment included radiotherapy and nephrectomy. The receptors were sampled from a woman between 50 and 59 years old with renal cell carcinoma. Both conserved end residues are part of each CDR3. Each record gives: CDR3 length, V gene, clone size, CDR3 protein. A clone size is listed for some rows: how often the clone was seen (once, few, many), or a class if it is expanded.

length: 17; V: TRBV14; size: few; CDR3: CASSQDLGGGALYEQYF
length: 15; V: TRBV6-1; size: NA; CDR3: CASSRQEDSGNTIYF
length: 14; V: TRBV14; size: NA; CDR3: CASSLYRQGTEAFF
length: 15; V: TRBV6-1; size: NA; CDR3: CASSEATTRNYGYTF
length: 15; V: TRBV30; size: NA; CDR3: CAWSDFSGGNNEQFF
length: 14; V: TRBV6-1; size: NA; CDR3: CASRQSGTEYGYTF
length: 17; V: TRBV5-1; size: few; CDR3: CASRRGGAGLNSYEQYF
length: 13; V: TRBV11-1; size: NA; CDR3: CASSLSSGNTIYF
length: 12; V: TRBV2; size: NA; CDR3: CASSRGNEKLFF
length: 14; V: TRBV19; size: NA; CDR3: CASNDPLGSYEQYF
length: 15; V: TRBV18; size: NA; CDR3: CASSPGGNGNSPLHF
length: 14; V: TRBV5-1; size: NA; CDR3: CASSLGQPGNTIYF
length: 18; V: TRBV4-1; size: NA; CDR3: CASSQVPPEPWATDTQYF
length: 14; V: TRBV6-5; size: few; CDR3: CASSYYPGRNEQFF
length: 13; V: TRBV19; size: NA; CDR3: CASSRQGDYEQYF
length: 15; V: TRBV9; size: NA; CDR3: CASSPEEGLNSPLHF
length: 14; V: TRBV13; size: once; CDR3: CASSTRLVQETQYF
length: 17; V: TRBV13; size: NA; CDR3: CASSLRASGGARKTQYF
length: 16; V: TRBV7-2; size: NA; CDR3: CASSLSLGPNGNEQFF
length: 14; V: TRBV7-9; size: NA; CDR3: CASSFLLGTDTQYF
length: 15; V: TRBV28; size: NA; CDR3: CASSLSGLGAYEQYF
length: 17; V: TRBV7-3; size: NA; CDR3: CASSWDPLRGDTGELFF
length: 14; V: TRBV21-1; size: NA; CDR3: CASTLLAQHYEQYF
length: 14; V: TRBV2; size: NA; CDR3: CASSAQGADEKLFF
length: 14; V: TRBV6-6; size: NA; CDR3: CASSNRVEWEKLFF
length: 15; V: TRBV18; size: NA; CDR3: CASSEFTGEQETQYF
length: 14; V: TRBV7-9; size: NA; CDR3: CASSLGGGNQPQHF